The clone carrying this T cell receptor (beta chain) was found a few times. The antigen is not known. This sample was included in a study of T cells in Graves' hyperthyroidism and ophthalmopathy. Study conclusions and caveats: Ophthalmopathy and stable hyperthyroidism were separated by a 13 V-J model.

This CDR3 has 15 amino acids. The ends lost 4 bases at V and 9 bases at J; junction bases unmatched: 12. In germline, CDR1 is ENHRY, CDR2 SYGVKD. Researchers took RNA transcripts and amplified the TCR beta CDR3 regions from them. With the HTBI primer set, the TCR CDR3 went through a first round of RT-PCR. TCRdb re-derived calls from the multiplex PCR reads in MiXCR, one entry per CDR3 protein. The repertoire holds 500,000 to 700,000 distinct CDR3 sequences, with 16% as singletons. The gene calls are TRBV10-3 and TRBJ2-1; 7 bases match TRBD2. This TCR came from a woman aged 18-29 years with Graves' hyperthyroidism. Sequenced: blood. CDR3 amino acids: CAISGGLAGAGEQFF. The CDR3 DNA reads as TGTGCCATCAGTGGAGGTCTGGCGGGAGCGGGTGAGCAGTTCTTC.